This entry lists 15 T cell receptor beta chains sequenced from one sample in a study of blood T cell repertoires in COVID-19. Produced via immunoSEQ multiplex PCR; TCRdb's table is partial and in-frame only. This table holds 400,000 to 450,000 clones, 70% to 90% found once. Material for sequencing was peripheral blood. All receptors come from a man between 18 and 35 years old with COVID-19, enrolled during active disease.

The CDR3 is CASKSGAEQFF. In DNA form, the CDR3 reads TGTGCCAGCAAGTCAGGGGCAGAGCAGTTCTTC. The chain links TRBV12-3 or TRBV12-4 to TRBJ2-1; perhaps TRBD1 as D (6 bases). The CDR3 spans 11 residues. Trimming left V 7 bases short and J 10 bases short, with 11 bases between.

This chain's CDR3 is CASSLWGTGVNTEAFF. CDR3 DNA: TGTGCCAGCAGTTTATGGGGGACAGGGGTGAACACTGAAGCTTTCTTT. The chain recombines TRBV27 with TRBJ1-1, with 10 positions matching TRBD1. Germline V lookup: CDR1 MNHEY, CDR2 SMNVEV (reference sequence). The V segment lost 1 base and the J segment 0 bases; nucleotides outside the gene matches: 2. The CDR3 length is 16 residues.

The chain couples TRBV10-3 to TRBJ2-7, with 9 positions matching TRBD2. V dropped 2 bases and J dropped 7; count of bases not matched to a gene: 6. The CDR3 runs 14 residues. Germline lookup yields CDR1 ENHRY and CDR2 SYGVKD. For the CDR3, the DNA is TGTGCCATCAGTGAGGCGGGGGGGTCTTTAGAGCAGTACTTC. Its protein product is CAISEAGGSLEQYF.

The chain has TRBV9 and TRBJ2-2, with a possible D match to TRBD2 (6 bases). Per the germline V gene, CDR1 is SGDLS and CDR2 is YYNGEE. With 2 bases removed from V and 9 bases from J, the gap between germline ends came to 11 bases. The CDR3 loop spans 13 amino acids. CDR3 in DNA: TGTGCCAGCAGCGTCCGACTAGGCAGGGAGCTGTTTTTT. This encodes CASSVRLGRELFF.

The chain has TRBV29-1 and TRBJ2-1, with D possibly TRBD2 on 5 matching bases. V shed 5 bases and J shed 7 bases, with 18 bases lying between them. The CDR3 runs 14 residues. Germline assignment: CDR1 SQVTM and CDR2 ANQGSEA. The CDR3 sequence is CSVFRTRLGNEQFF. The CDR3 DNA reads TGCAGCGTTTTTCGGACTCGTTTGGGGAATGAGCAGTTCTTC.

V is TRBV28 and J is TRBJ1-4; 7 bases are shared with TRBD1. Per germline, CDR1 MDHEN and CDR2 SYDVKM. With V trimmed by 4 bases and J by 6 bases, 8 bases remained unmatched. CDR3 length: 15 residues. CDR3 loop: CASSSNRGRDEKLFF. Here the CDR3 DNA reads TGTGCCAGCAGTTCCAACAGGGGAAGGGATGAAAAACTGTTTTTT.

This chain joins TRBV4-2 and TRBJ2-7, with D possibly being TRBD1 (5 bases). The CDR3 has 14 residues. The V and J ends lost 4 bases and 5 bases respectively, with 15 bases between them. Germline-derived CDR1 and CDR2 are LGHNA and YNFKEQ. CDR3 coding DNA: TGTGCCAGCAGCCCCACGAACCAGGGTCACGAGCAGTACTTC. Translation: CASSPTNQGHEQYF.

V gene TRBV14 combines with J gene TRBJ1-2; a weak D match, TRBD1 (6 bases). Per germline, CDR1 SGHDN and CDR2 FVKESK. V dropped 0 bases and J dropped 3 bases, with 11 bases sitting between them. The CDR3 contains 15 residues. The chain's CDR3 is CASSQDIQGYYGYTF. CDR3 coding DNA: TGTGCCAGCAGCCAAGATATACAGGGTTACTATGGCTACACCTTC.

The gene calls are TRBV2 and TRBJ2-5, with D maybe TRBD1 (5 bases). The germline V gene encodes CDR1 SNHLY and CDR2 FYNNEI. Between the trimmed V and J ends, which lost 5 bases and 3 bases, there was a span of 13 bases. This CDR3 is 14 amino acids long. The CDR3 DNA sequence: TGTGCCAGCAGTCAGGGAAGGGGTAAAGAGACCCAGTACTTC. Translation gives CASSQGRGKETQYF.

The rearrangement joins TRBV11-3 to TRBJ1-3; D might be TRBD1 (6 bases). V was trimmed by 1 base and J by 0 bases, leaving 13 bases between them. The CDR3 is 17 residues long. CDR1 SGHNT and CDR2 YENEEA come from the germline V gene. Written as DNA, the CDR3 is TGTGCCAGCAGCTTAGTCCCCGGACAGTCCTCTGGAAACACCATATATTTT. Encoded protein: CASSLVPGQSSGNTIYF.

The rearrangement joins TRBV2 to TRBJ1-4; 7 bases align to TRBD1. V was clipped by 4 bases and J by 8 bases; unmatched bases: 7. The germline V gene has CDR1 SNHLY and CDR2 FYNNEI. This CDR3 spans 14 amino acids. The CDR3 loop is CASSGQGFREKLFF. In DNA, the CDR3 is TGTGCCAGCAGTGGACAGGGCTTTAGGGAAAAACTGTTTTTT.

The gene calls are TRBV7-8 and TRBJ2-2; 10 bases are a match to TRBD1. Germline lookup yields CDR1 SGHVS and CDR2 FQNEAQ. This CDR3 comprises 15 residues. V shed 5 bases, J shed 7 bases, and the junction held 7 bases outside the gene matches. In DNA form, the CDR3 reads TGTGCCAGCAGCCGAGACAGGGGGCGGATCGGGGAGCTGTTTTTT. Translation: CASSRDRGRIGELFF.

Concerning this clone: Other DNA sequences in the same sample also yield this CDR3. The chain couples TRBV2 to TRBJ1-2; D may be TRBD1 (6 bases). This CDR3 contains 12 residues. Germline V gene sequence: CDR1 SNHLY, CDR2 FYNNEI. V was cut by 6 bases and J by 3 bases, with 8 bases left in between. CDR3: CASRTGDYGYTF. In DNA, the CDR3 is TGTGCCAGCAGGACAGGCGACTATGGCTACACCTTC.

This rearrangement joins TRBV3-1 (or the pseudogene TRBV3-2) to TRBJ2-1; TRBD2 agrees at 16 bases. The germline gives CDR1 LGHDT, CDR2 YNNKEL (reference sequence). J gave up 2 bases and V 2 bases, and 3 bases lay outside the gene matches. The CDR3 consists of 18 residues. This CDR3 reads CASSQRGTSGRAYNEQFF. The CDR3 DNA is TGTGCCAGCAGCCAAAGGGGGACTAGCGGGAGGGCCTACAATGAGCAGTTCTTC.

V and J are TRBV29-1 and TRBJ1-3; 7 bases are a match to TRBD1. CDR1 and CDR2 from the germline V gene are SQVTM and ANQGSEA. This CDR3 has 15 amino acids. The junction had 8 bases not matched to a gene; V was cut back by 4 bases and J by 2 bases. The DNA for the CDR3 is TGCAGCGTTGCGTTCGGGACAGCCACTGGAAACACCATATATTTT. This sequence encodes CSVAFGTATGNTIYF.